This note documents a single T cell receptor (beta chain) sequence. Antigen: not known. This record comes from a study of post-analysis software for immune sequencing data. On the study more broadly: As for disease course, relapsing-remitting, secondary progressive and progressive-relapsing multiple sclerosis were all included. Study-wide findings and caveats: Multiple sclerosis patients showed significantly lower normalized Chao1 diversity than controls did. Those samples that were prepared in the same batch co-clustered strongly by F measure. Patients had higher frequencies than controls of five or six TRBV segments, including TRBV5-6, TRBV5-1 and TRBV20-1.

Germline CDR1 reads ENHRY; CDR2 reads SYGVKD. After removal of 6 bases from V and 4 bases from J, the junction contained 2 bases not matched to a gene. The CDR3 consists of 12 residues. Presence of unique molecular identifiers characterized the TCR beta cDNA libraries. The yield from approximately 1 to 10 million T cells was 500,000 or so cDNA molecules in total. Via MiXCR, TCRdb re-called the PCR reads, giving one row per CDR3 protein. The table includes roughly 800,000 distinct CDR3 sequences, approximately 53% detected once. The chain is built from TRBV10-3 and TRBJ1-2, with 7 bases identical to TRBD1. The TCR was taken from a girl aged 5 to 17 with multiple sclerosis. Sequencing was performed on blood. Here the CDR3 reads CAIRQGSYGYTF. CDR3 DNA: TGTGCCATCAGACAGGGGTCCTATGGCTACACCTTC.